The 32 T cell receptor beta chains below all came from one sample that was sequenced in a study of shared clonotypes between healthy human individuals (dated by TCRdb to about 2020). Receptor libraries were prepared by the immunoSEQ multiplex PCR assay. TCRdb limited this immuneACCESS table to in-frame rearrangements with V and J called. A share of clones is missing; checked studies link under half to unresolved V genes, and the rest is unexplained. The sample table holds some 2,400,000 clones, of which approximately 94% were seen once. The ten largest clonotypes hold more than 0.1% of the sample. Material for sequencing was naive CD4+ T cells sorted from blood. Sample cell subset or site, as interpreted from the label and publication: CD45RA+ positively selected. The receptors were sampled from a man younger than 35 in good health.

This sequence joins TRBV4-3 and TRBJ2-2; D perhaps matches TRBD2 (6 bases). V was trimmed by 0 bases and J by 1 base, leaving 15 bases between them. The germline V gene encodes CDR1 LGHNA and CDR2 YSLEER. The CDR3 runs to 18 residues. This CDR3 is CASSQEDRRAMNTGELFF. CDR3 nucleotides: TGCGCCAGCAGCCAAGAGGATAGGAGGGCTATGAACACCGGGGAGCTGTTTTTT.

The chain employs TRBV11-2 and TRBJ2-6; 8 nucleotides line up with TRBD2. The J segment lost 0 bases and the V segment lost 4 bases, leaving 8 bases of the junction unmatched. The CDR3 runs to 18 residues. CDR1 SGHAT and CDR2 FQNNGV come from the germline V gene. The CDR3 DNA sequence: TGTGCCAGCAGCTCTGTTAGGACTAGCTTCTCTGGGGCCAACGTCCTGACTTTC. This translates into CASSSVRTSFSGANVLTF.

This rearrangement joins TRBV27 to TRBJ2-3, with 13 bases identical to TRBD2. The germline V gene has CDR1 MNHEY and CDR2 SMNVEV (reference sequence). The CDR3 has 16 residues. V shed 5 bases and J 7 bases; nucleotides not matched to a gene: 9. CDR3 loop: CASSGGGTSGMNTQYF. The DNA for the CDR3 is TGTGCCAGCAGTGGAGGTGGGACTAGCGGGATGAATACGCAGTATTTT.

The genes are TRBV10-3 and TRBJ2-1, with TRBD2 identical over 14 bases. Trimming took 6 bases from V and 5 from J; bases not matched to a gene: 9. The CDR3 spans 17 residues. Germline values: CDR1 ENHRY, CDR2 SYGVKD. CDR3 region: CAIRRTSGRRPNNEQFF. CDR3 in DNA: TGTGCCATCAGGAGGACTAGCGGGAGGCGACCAAACAATGAGCAGTTCTTC.

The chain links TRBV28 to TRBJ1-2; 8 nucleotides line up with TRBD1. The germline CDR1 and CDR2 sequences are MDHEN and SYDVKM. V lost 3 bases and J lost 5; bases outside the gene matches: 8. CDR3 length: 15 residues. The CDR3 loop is CASSFGDRSPYGYTF. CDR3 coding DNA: TGTGCCAGCAGTTTCGGGGACAGGTCACCATATGGCTACACCTTC.

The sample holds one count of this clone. CDR3 residues: CASSADRAGETQYF. The CDR3 region has the DNA TGTGCCAGCAGCGCCGACAGGGCGGGGGAGACCCAGTACTTC. The J gene is TRBJ2-5, the V gene TRBV6-1, with a weak D call TRBD1 (7 bases). Trimming shortened V by 6 bases and J by 5 bases, and 16 bases separated the two germline ends. The CDR3 spans 14 residues. Germline V lookup: CDR1 MNHNS, CDR2 SASEGT.

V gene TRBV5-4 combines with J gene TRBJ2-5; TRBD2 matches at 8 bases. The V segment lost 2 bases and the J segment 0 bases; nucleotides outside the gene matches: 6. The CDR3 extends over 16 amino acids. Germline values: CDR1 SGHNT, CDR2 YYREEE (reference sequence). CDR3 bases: TGTGCCAGCAGCTTAGGACTAGCAGCGAACCAAGAGACCCAGTACTTC. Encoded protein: CASSLGLAANQETQYF.

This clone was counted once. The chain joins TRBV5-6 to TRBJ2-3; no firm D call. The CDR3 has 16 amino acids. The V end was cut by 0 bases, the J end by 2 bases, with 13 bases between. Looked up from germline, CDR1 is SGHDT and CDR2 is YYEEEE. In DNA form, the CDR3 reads TGTGCCAGCAGCTTGGGACTGGAGTACTTCACAGATACGCAGTATTTT. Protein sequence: CASSLGLEYFTDTQYF.

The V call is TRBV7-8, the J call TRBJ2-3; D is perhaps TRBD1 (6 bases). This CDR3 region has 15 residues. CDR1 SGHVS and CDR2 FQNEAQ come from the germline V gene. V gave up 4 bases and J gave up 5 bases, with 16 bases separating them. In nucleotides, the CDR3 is TGTGCCAGCAGCTCCCTGGACGAAGGGGGAGATACGCAGTATTTT. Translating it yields CASSSLDEGGDTQYF.

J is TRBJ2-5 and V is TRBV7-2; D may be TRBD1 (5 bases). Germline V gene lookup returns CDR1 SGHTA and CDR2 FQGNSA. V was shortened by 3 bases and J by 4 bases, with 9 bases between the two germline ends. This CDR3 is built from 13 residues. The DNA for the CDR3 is TGTGCCAGCAGCTTTGGGGCGAGAGAGACCCAGTACTTC. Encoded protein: CASSFGARETQYF.

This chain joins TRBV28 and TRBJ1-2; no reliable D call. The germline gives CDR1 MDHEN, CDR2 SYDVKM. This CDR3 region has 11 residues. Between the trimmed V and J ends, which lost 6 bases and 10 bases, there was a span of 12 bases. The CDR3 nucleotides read TGTGCCAGCAGCCAAAACCAGGACTACACCTTC. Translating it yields CASSQNQDYTF.

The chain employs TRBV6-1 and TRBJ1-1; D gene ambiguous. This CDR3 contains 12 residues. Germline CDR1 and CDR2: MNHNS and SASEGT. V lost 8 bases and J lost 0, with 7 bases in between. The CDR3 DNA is TGTGCCAGCTATCGACTGAACACTGAAGCTTTCTTT. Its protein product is CASYRLNTEAFF.

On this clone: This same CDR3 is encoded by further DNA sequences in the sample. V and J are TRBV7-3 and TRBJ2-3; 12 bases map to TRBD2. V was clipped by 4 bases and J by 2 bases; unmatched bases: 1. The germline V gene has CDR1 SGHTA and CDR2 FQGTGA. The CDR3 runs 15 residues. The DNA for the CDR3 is TGTGCCAGCAGCTCTAGCGGGGGGGCCACAGATACGCAGTATTTT. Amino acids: CASSSSGGATDTQYF.

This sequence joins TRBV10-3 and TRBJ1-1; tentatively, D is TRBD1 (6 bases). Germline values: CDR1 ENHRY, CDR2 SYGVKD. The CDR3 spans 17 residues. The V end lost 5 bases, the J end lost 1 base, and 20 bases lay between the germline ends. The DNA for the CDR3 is TGTGCCATCAGTAAGAGAGGGGGGTTAACGGCGAACACTGAAGCTTTCTTT. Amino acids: CAISKRGGLTANTEAFF.

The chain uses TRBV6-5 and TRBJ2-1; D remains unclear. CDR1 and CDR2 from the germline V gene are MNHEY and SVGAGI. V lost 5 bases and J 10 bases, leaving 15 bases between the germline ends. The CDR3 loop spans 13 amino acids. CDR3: CASSRTARWEQFF. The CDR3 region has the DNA TGTGCCAGCAGTCGGACCGCGCGGTGGGAGCAGTTCTTC.

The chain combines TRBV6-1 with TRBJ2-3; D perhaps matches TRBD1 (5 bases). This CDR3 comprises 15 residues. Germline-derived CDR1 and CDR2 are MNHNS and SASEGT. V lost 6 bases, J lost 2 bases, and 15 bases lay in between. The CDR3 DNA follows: TGTGCCAGCAGCGTCAGGGCCTCTCTCACAGATACGCAGTATTTT. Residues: CASSVRASLTDTQYF.

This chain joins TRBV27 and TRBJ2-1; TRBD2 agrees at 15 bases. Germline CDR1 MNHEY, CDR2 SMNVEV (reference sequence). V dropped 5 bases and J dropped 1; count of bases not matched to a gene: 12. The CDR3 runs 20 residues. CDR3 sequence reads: CASSQRTSGRAKVSYNEQFF. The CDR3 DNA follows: TGTGCCAGCAGTCAAAGGACTAGCGGGAGGGCGAAAGTATCCTACAATGAGCAGTTCTTC.

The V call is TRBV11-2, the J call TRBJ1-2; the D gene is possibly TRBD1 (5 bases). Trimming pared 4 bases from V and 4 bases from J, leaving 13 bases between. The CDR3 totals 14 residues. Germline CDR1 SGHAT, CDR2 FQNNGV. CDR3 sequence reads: CASSSTRAPYGYTF. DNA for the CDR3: TGTGCCAGCAGCTCCACCAGGGCTCCCTATGGCTACACCTTC.

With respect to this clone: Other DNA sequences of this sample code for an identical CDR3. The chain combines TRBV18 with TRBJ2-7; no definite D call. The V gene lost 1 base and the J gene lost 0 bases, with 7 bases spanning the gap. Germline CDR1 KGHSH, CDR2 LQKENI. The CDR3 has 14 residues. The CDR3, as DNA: TGTGCCAGCTCACCACTTGGAAGCTCCTACGAGCAGTACTTC. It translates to CASSPLGSSYEQYF.

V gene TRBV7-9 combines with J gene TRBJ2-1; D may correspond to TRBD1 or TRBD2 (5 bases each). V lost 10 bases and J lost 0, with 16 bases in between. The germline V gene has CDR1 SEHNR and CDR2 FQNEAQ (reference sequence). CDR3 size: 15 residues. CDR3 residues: CANAQGPTSYNEQFF. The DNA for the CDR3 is TGTGCCAACGCCCAGGGACCAACCTCCTACAATGAGCAGTTCTTC.

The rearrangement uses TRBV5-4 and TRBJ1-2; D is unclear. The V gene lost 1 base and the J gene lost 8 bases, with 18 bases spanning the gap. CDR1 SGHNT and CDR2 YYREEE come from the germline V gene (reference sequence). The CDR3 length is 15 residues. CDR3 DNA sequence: TGTGCCAGCAGCTTGAATGGAGGGTCGATGAGAGGCTACACCTTC. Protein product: CASSLNGGSMRGYTF.

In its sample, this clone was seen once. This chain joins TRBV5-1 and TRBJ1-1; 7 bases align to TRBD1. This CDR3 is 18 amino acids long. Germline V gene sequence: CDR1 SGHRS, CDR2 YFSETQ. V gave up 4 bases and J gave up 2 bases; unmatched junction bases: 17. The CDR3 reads CASSNRDRGIAYNTEAFF. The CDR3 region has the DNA TGCGCCAGCAGCAACAGGGACAGAGGAATTGCCTACAACACTGAAGCTTTCTTT.

The CDR3 DNA is TGTGCCAGTAGTGAAGTCTTCAAGGCGCCCCAGCATTTT. Encoded protein: CASSEVFKAPQHF. This chain connects TRBV19 to TRBJ1-5; no clear D gene. CDR1 is LNHDA, CDR2 SQIVND, per germline (reference sequence). Trimming pared 5 bases from V and 9 bases from J, leaving 14 bases between. This CDR3 has 13 amino acids.

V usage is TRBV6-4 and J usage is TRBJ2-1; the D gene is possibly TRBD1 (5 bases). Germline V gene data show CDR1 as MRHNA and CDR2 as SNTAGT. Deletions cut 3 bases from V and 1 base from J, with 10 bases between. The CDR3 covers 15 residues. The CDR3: CASSEGQGSYNEQFF. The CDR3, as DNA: TGTGCCAGCAGTGAGGGCCAGGGTTCCTACAATGAGCAGTTCTTC.

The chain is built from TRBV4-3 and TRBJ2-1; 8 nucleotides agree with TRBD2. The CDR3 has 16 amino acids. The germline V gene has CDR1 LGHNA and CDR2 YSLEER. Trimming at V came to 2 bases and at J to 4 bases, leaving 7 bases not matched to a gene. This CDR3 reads CASSQLYASGYNEQFF. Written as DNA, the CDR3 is TGCGCCAGCAGCCAACTGTATGCTAGCGGGTACAATGAGCAGTTCTTC.

The CDR3 sequence is CASSLDGTEAFF. The CDR3 region has the DNA TGTGCCAGCAGCTTGGACGGGACTGAAGCTTTCTTT. This chain connects TRBV5-4 to TRBJ1-1, with D hard to call. V was shortened by 0 bases and J by 5 bases, with 5 bases between the two germline ends. Germline CDR1 SGHNT, CDR2 YYREEE (reference sequence). CDR3 size: 12 residues.

The chain's CDR3 is CASSQGKQGGETQYF. The CDR3, as DNA: TGCGCCAGCAGCCAGGGGAAACAGGGAGGGGAGACCCAGTACTTC. The J gene is TRBJ2-5, the V gene TRBV4-1, with D possibly being TRBD2 (7 bases). Germline CDR1 MGHRA, CDR2 YSYEKL. V was shortened by 3 bases and J by 5 bases, with 16 bases between the two germline ends. This CDR3 contains 15 residues.

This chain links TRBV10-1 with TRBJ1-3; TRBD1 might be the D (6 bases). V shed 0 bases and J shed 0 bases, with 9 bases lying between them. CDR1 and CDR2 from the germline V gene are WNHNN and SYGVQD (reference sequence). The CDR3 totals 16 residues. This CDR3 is CASSESGATSGNTIYF. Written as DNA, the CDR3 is TGCGCCAGCAGTGAGTCGGGGGCGACCTCTGGAAACACCATATATTTT.

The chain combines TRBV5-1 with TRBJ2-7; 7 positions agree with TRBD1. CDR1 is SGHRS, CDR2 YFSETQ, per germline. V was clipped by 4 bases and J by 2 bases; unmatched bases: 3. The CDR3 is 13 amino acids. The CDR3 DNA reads TGCGCCAGCAGCAATGACAGGGCCTACGAGCAGTACTTC. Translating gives CASSNDRAYEQYF.

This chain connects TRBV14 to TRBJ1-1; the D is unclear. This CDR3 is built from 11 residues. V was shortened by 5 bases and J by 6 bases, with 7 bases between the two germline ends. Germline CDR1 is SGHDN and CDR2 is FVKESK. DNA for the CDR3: TGTGCCAGCAGCGGCGGTCCTGAAGCTTTCTTT. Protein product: CASSGGPEAFF.

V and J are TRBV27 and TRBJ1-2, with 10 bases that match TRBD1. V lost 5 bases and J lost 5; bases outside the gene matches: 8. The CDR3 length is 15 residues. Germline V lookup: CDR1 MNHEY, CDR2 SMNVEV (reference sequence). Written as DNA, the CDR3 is TGTGCCAGCAGTCCGCGACAGGGGGCAGGGTATGGCTACACCTTC. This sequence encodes CASSPRQGAGYGYTF.

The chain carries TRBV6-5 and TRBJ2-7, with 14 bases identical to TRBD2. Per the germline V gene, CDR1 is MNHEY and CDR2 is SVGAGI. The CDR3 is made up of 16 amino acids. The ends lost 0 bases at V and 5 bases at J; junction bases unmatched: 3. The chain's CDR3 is CASSYSTSGRGHEQYF. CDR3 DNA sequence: TGTGCCAGCAGTTACTCGACTAGCGGGAGGGGCCACGAGCAGTACTTC.